Sequencing of this T cell receptor beta chain was carried out in a study of blood T cell repertoires in COVID-19. Assay: immunoSEQ multiplex PCR; the TCRdb copy retains only in-frame clones and omits some. The sample contains roughly 210,000 clones, roughly 80% of which appear only once. The source of this sequence is a woman aged 80 or over with COVID-19, enrolled during active disease. Sequenced sample: peripheral blood.

As DNA, the CDR3 is TGTGCCAGCAGGTCTAACGTCGCGGCTTCCTACGAGCAGTACTTC. Its protein product is CASRSNVAASYEQYF. The chain uses TRBV5-4 and TRBJ2-7, with D uncertain. There are 15 residues in the CDR3. The germline V and J ends were trimmed by 5 bases and 1 base, with 16 bases remaining between them. Germline V gene data show CDR1 as SGHNT and CDR2 as YYREEE (reference sequence).